The TCR beta chain described here comes from a study of CD8+ T cells in alopecia areata (dated by TCRdb to 2016 to 2019). Study-level background: The treated patients took part in an open-label pilot trial in which moderate-to-severe alopecia areata was treated with oral tofacitinib at 5 to 10 mg twice daily. Patients received tofacitinib for 6 to 18 months and were then followed off drug for 6 months to check for delayed response and recurrence. Amplification of TCRbeta CDR3 regions was done by immunoSEQ multiplex PCR using 35 Vbeta forward primers and 13 Jbeta reverse primers. The RNA source kit depended on sample type: the PAXgene miRNA kit for fixed scalp, the miRNeasy kit for PBMCs, and the RNeasy kit for mouse skin. On the human side, TCRbeta sequencing was run on scalp tissue and on sorted CD4+ and CD8+ peripheral blood T cells from healthy controls and from alopecia areata patients with either patchy or totalis/universalis disease. Patients on tofacitinib were biopsied at baseline and after 4 and 24 weeks of treatment, and several of the patients also had a later scalp biopsy. To study T cell clonal expansion in alopecia areata, the researchers applied high-throughput TCRbeta sequencing to both the C3H/HeJ mouse model and human patients. Scalp clonality was compared among normal scalp (n=4), patchy alopecia areata scalp (n=8), and alopecia totalis/universalis scalp (n=8). General findings and caveats noted by the study authors: Shared TCR sequences between patients were less evident than in mice, which may be partly attributable to HLA diversity in the patient population. Compared with normal scalp, lesional scalp, particularly in alopecia totalis/universalis, had higher clonality and more expanded CD8+ clones, which suggests antigenic drive. Resident alphabeta T cells in normal human skin are also sequenced, complicating scalp TCR repertoire analysis, unlike mouse skin dominated by gammadelta T cells.

On this clone itself: There is no known antigen for this receptor. The input lacks base qualities; no much larger clone sits a single base away.

Library construction relied on the immunoSEQ multiplex PCR assay. RNA was extracted from all samples and reverse transcribed into cDNA, which served as template for TCR sequencing. First-strand cDNA was synthesized using SuperScript III with a 2:1 mix of oligo-dT and random hexamers. A synthetic immune receptor repertoire was used to gauge amplification bias, and whatever bias remained was removed computationally. As for the authors' bioinformatics: After raw reads were preprocessed to remove errors, the CDR3 was defined following IMGT conventions as running from the conserved cysteine to phenylalanine. Clonality was computed as 1 minus the Shannon entropy, with the entropy normalized by log2 of the number of productive unique TCRs. Whether each scalp clone was CD4 or CD8 was inferred by checking scalp TCRbeta sequences against the CD4 and CD8 repertoires from sorted blood. TCRdb took this table from immuneACCESS and kept in-frame rearrangements with V and J called. Such tables lack part of the clones; where checked against another copy, unresolved V genes explain under half of the gap, and the rest is unexplained. The DNA was the basis for D and trimming; V, J and clone size are from that table. Across this sample there are 100,000 to 150,000 clones, with about 46% seen only once. Over 15% of the sample goes to the ten largest clones.

From a lookup of the germline V gene (reference sequence), CDR1 and CDR2 are GTSNPN and SVGIG. The cysteine opens and the phenylalanine closes a CDR3 of 15 amino acids. Kept here is only the CDR3 DNA, which spans 45 bases and is read in frame from base 1. V is reduced by 4 bases and J by 2 bases, leaving a spacing of 17 bases between them. According to the study, the label for this sample's time point signals: baseline before oral tofacitinib. Lesional scalp punch biopsies and peripheral blood were obtained from alopecia areata patients. After PBMCs were isolated by density centrifugation and stained for CD3, CD4 and CD8, a FACSAria was used to sort CD4+ and CD8+ T cells.

The material sequenced was CD8+ T cells sorted from blood, taken at week 0. The chain was built from TRBV30 and TRBJ1-1; TRBD1 might be the D gene, on 6 matching bases. This sequence originates from a human donor with alopecia areata. In nucleotides, the sequence is TGTGCCTGGACCCCCAGGGGTTTCCCCAACACTGAAGCTTTCTTT. The resulting protein is CAWTPRGFPNTEAFF.